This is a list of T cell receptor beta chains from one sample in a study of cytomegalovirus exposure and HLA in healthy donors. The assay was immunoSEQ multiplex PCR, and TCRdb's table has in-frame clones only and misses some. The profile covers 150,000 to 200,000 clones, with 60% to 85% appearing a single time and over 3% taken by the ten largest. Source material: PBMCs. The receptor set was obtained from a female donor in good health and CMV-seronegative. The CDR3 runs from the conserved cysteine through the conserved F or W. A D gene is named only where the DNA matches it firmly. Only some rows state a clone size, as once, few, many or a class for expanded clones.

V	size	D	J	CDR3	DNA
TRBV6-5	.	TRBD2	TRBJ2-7	CASSYRGGRSYEQYF	TGTGCCAGCAGTTACCGGGGGGGGCGCTCCTACGAGCAGTACTTC
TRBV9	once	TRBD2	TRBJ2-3	CASSSMREASTDTQYF	TGTGCCAGCAGCTCAATGCGGGAGGCTAGCACAGATACGCAGTATTTT
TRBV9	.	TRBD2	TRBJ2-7	CASSGGSSLEQYF	TGTGCCAGCAGCGGCGGGAGCTCTCTCGAGCAGTACTTC
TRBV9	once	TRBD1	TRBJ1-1	CASSPGDRGFTEAFF	TGTGCCAGCAGCCCAGGGGACAGGGGTTTCACTGAAGCTTTCTTT
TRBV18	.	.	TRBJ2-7	CASSSQYEQYF	TGTGCCAGCTCATCCCAATACGAGCAGTACTTC
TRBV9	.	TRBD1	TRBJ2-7	CASSRAGGYEQYF	TGTGCCAGCAGCAGGGCAGGGGGCTACGAGCAGTACTTC
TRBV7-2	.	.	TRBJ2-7	CASSLDAGPYEQYF	TGTGCCAGCAGCTTAGATGCGGGACCTTACGAGCAGTACTTC
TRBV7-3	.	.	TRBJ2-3	CASSPGVTADTQYF	TGTGCCAGCAGCCCGGGGGTTACAGCAGATACGCAGTATTTT
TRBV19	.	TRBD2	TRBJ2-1	CASSIDLAGGDEQFF	TGTGCCAGTAGTATAGATCTAGCGGGGGGCGATGAGCAGTTCTTC
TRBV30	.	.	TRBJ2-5	CAWTPRGSRETQYF	TGTGCCTGGACTCCTCGGGGGTCGAGGGAGACCCAGTACTTC
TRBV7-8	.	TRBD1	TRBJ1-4	CASSMGQGVATNEKLFF	TGTGCCAGCAGCATGGGACAGGGGGTTGCAACTAATGAAAAACTGTTTTTT
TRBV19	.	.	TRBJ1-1	CASSNGQQKSEAFF	TGTGCCAGTAGTAATGGACAGCAGAAATCTGAAGCTTTCTTT
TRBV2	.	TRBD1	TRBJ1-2	CASTLGQGGNYGYTF	TGTGCCAGCACCCTAGGACAGGGGGGTAACTATGGCTACACCTTC
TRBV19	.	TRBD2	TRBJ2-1	CASSPRTSRYSYNEQFF	TGTGCCAGTAGTCCTCGGACTAGCCGATACTCCTACAATGAGCAGTTCTTC
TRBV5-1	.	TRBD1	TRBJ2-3	CASSPRQGPDTQYF	TGCGCCAGCAGCCCCAGACAGGGGCCAGATACGCAGTATTTT
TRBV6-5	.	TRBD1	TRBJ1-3	CASLRLGGTGDAIYF	TGTGCCAGCTTACGTCTCGGCGGGACAGGGGACGCCATATATTTT
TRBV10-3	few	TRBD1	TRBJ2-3	CATGKTGNLYTDTQYF	TGTGCCACGGGGAAGACAGGGAACCTTTACACAGATACGCAGTATTTT
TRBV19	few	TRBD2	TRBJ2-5	CASSSLAGGRETQYF	TGTGCCAGTAGTTCACTAGCGGGAGGGCGGGAGACCCAGTACTTC
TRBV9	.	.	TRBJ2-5	CASSVDIRGGTQYF	TGTGCCAGCAGCGTAGATATCAGAGGGGGGACCCAGTACTTC
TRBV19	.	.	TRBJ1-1	CASSLLEKGIRNTEAFF	TGTGCCAGTAGCCTCTTAGAAAAGGGGATCCGGAACACTGAAGCTTTCTTT
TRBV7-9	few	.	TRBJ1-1	CASSRDTRNTEAFF	TGTGCCAGCAGCCGGGACACCCGGAACACTGAAGCTTTCTTT
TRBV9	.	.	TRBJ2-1	CASSVAQGSYNEQFF	TGTGCCAGCAGCGTAGCACAGGGCTCCTACAATGAGCAGTTCTTC
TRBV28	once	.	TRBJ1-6	CASSRAEGGSYNSPLHF	TGTGCCAGCAGTCGGGCCGAGGGAGGATCCTATAATTCACCCCTCCACTTT
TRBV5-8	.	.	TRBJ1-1	CASSFSRGNTEAFF	TGTGCCAGCAGCTTCTCCAGGGGGAACACTGAAGCTTTCTTT
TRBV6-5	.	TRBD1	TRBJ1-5	CASRRTGEINQPQHF	TGTGCCAGCAGGAGGACAGGGGAGATTAATCAGCCCCAGCATTTT
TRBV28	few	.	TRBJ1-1	CASSFRVRGADTEAFF	TGTGCCAGCAGTTTCAGGGTCAGGGGCGCGGACACTGAAGCTTTCTTT
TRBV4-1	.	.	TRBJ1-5	CASSQGGEPQHF	TGCGCCAGCAGCCAAGGCGGAGAGCCCCAGCATTTT
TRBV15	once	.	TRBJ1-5	CATATGNSNQPQHF	TGTGCCACCGCGACAGGCAATAGCAATCAGCCCCAGCATTTT
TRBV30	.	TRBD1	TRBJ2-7	CAWSTGGFMYEQYF	TGTGCCTGGAGTACAGGGGGCTTCATGTACGAGCAGTACTTC
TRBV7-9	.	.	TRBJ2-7	CASSLSGQPYEQYF	TGTGCCAGCAGCTTATCGGGACAACCCTACGAGCAGTACTTC
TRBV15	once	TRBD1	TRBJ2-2	CATSRDYTGANTGELFF	TGTGCCACCAGCAGAGATTATACAGGGGCGAACACCGGGGAGCTGTTTTTT
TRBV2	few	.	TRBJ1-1	CASQQENTEAFF	TGTGCCAGCCAACAGGAAAACACTGAAGCTTTCTTT
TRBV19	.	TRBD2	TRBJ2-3	CASSTSGGFTDTQYF	TGTGCCAGTAGCACTAGCGGGGGCTTTACAGATACGCAGTATTTT
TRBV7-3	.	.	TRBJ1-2	CASSETVNYGYTF	TGTGCCAGCAGCGAGACAGTAAACTATGGCTACACCTTC
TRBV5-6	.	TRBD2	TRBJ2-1	CASSLVVAGGTEQFF	TGTGCCAGCAGCTTGGTAGTAGCGGGAGGGACTGAGCAGTTCTTC
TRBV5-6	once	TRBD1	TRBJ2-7	CASSLRTGMGEQYF	TGTGCCAGCAGCTTGCGGACAGGGATGGGGGAGCAGTACTTC
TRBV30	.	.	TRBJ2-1	CAWSVGAYNEQFF	TGTGCCTGGAGTGTAGGGGCCTACAATGAGCAGTTCTTC